The T cell receptor beta chain described here comes from a study of chemoradiotherapy in HPV16-positive cancers. About this clone: Antigen specificity is unknown.

Study-level points and caveats: The functional HPV-specific definition rests on just a couple of HPV16-positive patients.

V was cut by 5 bases and J by 0 bases, with 14 bases left in between. The CDR3 runs 16 residues. Germline values: CDR1 SEHNR, CDR2 FQNEAQ (reference sequence). TCRdb keeps only in-frame clones here, not all; method: immunoSEQ multiplex PCR. Found here are roughly 7,300 clones, about 89% of them singletons; the top ten hold roughly 4%. This sample was gathered from a patient who underwent chemoradiotherapy. The V call is TRBV7-9, the J call TRBJ2-1; D is perhaps TRBD1 or TRBD2 (5 bases each). The source is a human donor with HPV-associated anogenital cancer. CDR3 in DNA: TGTGCCAGCAGCCCCCGGACGGGGCCCTCCTACAATGAGCAGTTCTTC. Translation gives CASSPRTGPSYNEQFF.